The T cell receptor beta chain under discussion was sequenced for a study of technical replicates of blood from a few donors. Data came from immunoSEQ multiplex PCR; TCRdb stores just in-frame clones and leaves some out. This sample yields over 60,000 clones, of which roughly 91% are seen a single time; approximately 4.8% belongs to the top ten. Germline-derived CDR1 and CDR2 are SGHDT and YYEEEE. The V segment lost 4 bases and the J segment 2 bases; nucleotides outside the gene matches: 5. This CDR3 region has 15 residues. This TCR was recovered from a human donor in good health. Some clones in this sample may be carry-over from other donors' samples. V usage is TRBV5-6 and J usage is TRBJ2-5, with TRBD2 matching 10 bases. The sample was PBMCs. The CDR3 protein is CASSLGLAAQETQYF. The DNA for the CDR3 is TGTGCCAGCAGCCTCGGACTAGCGGCACAAGAGACCCAGTACTTC.